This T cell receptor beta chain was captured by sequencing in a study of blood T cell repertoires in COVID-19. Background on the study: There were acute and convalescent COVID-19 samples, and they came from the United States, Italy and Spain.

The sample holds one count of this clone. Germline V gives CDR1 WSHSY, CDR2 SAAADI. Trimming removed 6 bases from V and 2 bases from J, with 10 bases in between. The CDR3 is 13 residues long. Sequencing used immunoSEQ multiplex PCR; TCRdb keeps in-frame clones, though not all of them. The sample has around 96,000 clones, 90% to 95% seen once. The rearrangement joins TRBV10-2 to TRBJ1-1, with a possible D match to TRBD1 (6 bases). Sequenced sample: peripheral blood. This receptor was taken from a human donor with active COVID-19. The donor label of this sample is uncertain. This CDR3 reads CASSQDRNTEAFF. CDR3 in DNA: TGCGCCAGCAGCCAGGACAGAAACACTGAAGCTTTCTTT.